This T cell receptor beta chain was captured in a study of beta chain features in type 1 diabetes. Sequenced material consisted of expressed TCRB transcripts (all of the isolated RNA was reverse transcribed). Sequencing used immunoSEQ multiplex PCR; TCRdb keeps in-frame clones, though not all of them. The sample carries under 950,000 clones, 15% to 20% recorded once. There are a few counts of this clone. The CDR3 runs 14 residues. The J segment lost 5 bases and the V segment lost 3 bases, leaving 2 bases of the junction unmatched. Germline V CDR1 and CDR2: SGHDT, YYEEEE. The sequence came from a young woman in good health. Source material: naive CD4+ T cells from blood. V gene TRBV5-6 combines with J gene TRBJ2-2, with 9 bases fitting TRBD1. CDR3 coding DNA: TGTGCCAGCAGCTGGGACAGGGTAACCGGGGAGCTGTTTTTT. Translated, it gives CASSWDRVTGELFF.